These T cell receptor beta chains were read from a single sample in a study of blood T cells in healthy people across ages. TCRdb fed the 5' RACE reads into MiXCR, producing one record per CDR3 protein. The table lists over 1,300,000 distinct CDR3 sequences, 59% of them singletons, with more than 6% in the top ten. The sequenced material came from blood. Every receptor here comes from a man in his late teens or twenties in good health. The CDR3 runs from the conserved cysteine through the conserved F or W. Each record gives: clone size, J gene, D gene, V gene, CDR3 DNA, CDR3 protein. D genes are given only for firm matches. Size is stated for part of the rows, as once, few or many counts, or as a class when the clone is expanded.

few | TRBJ2-7 | TRBD2 | TRBV20-1 | TGCAGTGCTATACCCCACACTCGATTAGCGGGGGAGTTGTACGAGCAGTACTTC | CSAIPHTRLAGELYEQYF
- | TRBJ1-2 | - | TRBV6-5 | TGTGCCAGCAGTTACTCGATTTTCCCTTTAAGGGCCTATGGCTACACCTTC | CASSYSIFPLRAYGYTF
- | TRBJ1-6 | - | TRBV7-2 | TGTGCCAGCAGCTTAAGAGCTCCTGGCGGTTCACCCCTCCACTTT | CASSLRAPGGSPLHF
- | TRBJ2-5 | - | TRBV9 | TGTGCCAGCAGCGGAGCAGCAGGTCCAAGGCAAGAGACCCAGTACTTC | CASSGAAGPRQETQYF
- | TRBJ2-7 | - | TRBV20-1 | TGCAGTGCTGGGGGTCCGGGAGATTACTACGAGCAGTACTTC | CSAGGPGDYYEQYF
few | TRBJ2-1 | TRBD2 | TRBV7-9 | TGTGCCAGCAGCTTGACTAGCGGGGGGCCCTATGAGCAGTTCTTC | CASSLTSGGPYEQFF
- | TRBJ2-7 | - | TRBV2 | TGTGCCAGCACCCTCGGGACTCGGTCCGCCGAGCAGTACTTC | CASTLGTRSAEQYF
- | TRBJ2-5 | TRBD1 | TRBV4-1 | TGCGCCAGCAGCCAAGTTGGGACAGGGGCGAGAGAGCAGTACTTC | CASSQVGTGAREQYF
once | TRBJ1-5 | TRBD1 | TRBV6-2/TRBV6-3 | TGTGCCAGCAGCTCCGGGACAGACTTAAGCAATCAGCCCCAGCATTTT | CASSSGTDLSNQPQHF
- | TRBJ2-5 | - | TRBV12-3/TRBV12-4 | TGTGCCAGCAGTCCCAAAGGGGCGGGGACCCAGTACTTC | CASSPKGAGTQYF
- | TRBJ2-1 | TRBD1 | TRBV4-3 | TGCGCCAGCAGCCAGGCACAGGGGGGTTTTATCGATGAGCAGTTCTTC | CASSQAQGGFIDEQFF
- | TRBJ2-3 | - | TRBV7-2 | TGTGCCAGCAGCTTAGCGTATGCCCGGCTAGGGGGGAGACCTAGCACAGATACGCAGTATTTT | CASSLAYARLGGRPSTDTQYF
- | TRBJ1-5 | - | TRBV10-3 | TGTGCCATCAGTGCCGGGGTATCGAGCCAGCCCCAGCATTTT | CAISAGVSSQPQHF
- | TRBJ1-2 | - | TRBV6-1 | TGTGCCAGCTCAGAGGCGACCTGGTATGGCTACACCTTC | CASSEATWYGYTF
- | TRBJ1-5 | TRBD1 | TRBV3-1 | TGTGCCAGCAGCCATGGGGGACAGCTAAATCAGCCCCAGCATTTT | CASSHGGQLNQPQHF
- | TRBJ1-5 | - | TRBV20-1 | TGCAGTGCAGAGACGGGGAATCAGCCCCAGCATTTT | CSAETGNQPQHF
few | TRBJ2-7 | TRBD1 | TRBV6-1 | TGTGCCAGCAGTGAACCTAGGACAGGGGCGTACGAGCAGTACTTC | CASSEPRTGAYEQYF
- | TRBJ2-3 | TRBD2 | TRBV7-2 | TGTGCCAGCAGTTCGCTAGCGGGGGCTCTCACAGATACGCAGTATTTT | CASSSLAGALTDTQYF
- | TRBJ2-1 | - | TRBV7-9 | TGTGCCAGCAGCTTGGGCAGGGACGATGAGCAGTTCTTC | CASSLGRDDEQFF
once | TRBJ2-3 | - | TRBV7-6 | TGTGCCAGCAGAGCGGACTGGATAGATACGCAGTATTTT | CASRADWIDTQYF
- | TRBJ2-5 | TRBD1 | TRBV10-3 | TGTGCCACCGGATCGGGACAGGGCCTACAAGAGACCCAGTACTTC | CATGSGQGLQETQYF
- | TRBJ2-7 | - | TRBV18 | TGTGCCAGCTCACGGGACTCTGCCCACGAGCAGTACTTC | CASSRDSAHEQYF
- | TRBJ2-7 | TRBD1 | TRBV11-2 | TGTGCCAGCAGCTTATCGGCCCGGACAGGCTCCTACGAGCAGTACTTC | CASSLSARTGSYEQYF
- | TRBJ2-1 | - | TRBV6-5 | TGTGCCAGCAGTTACGTGGAGTTATCCTACAATAAGCAGTTCTTC | CASSYVELSYNKQFF
few | TRBJ1-1 | - | TRBV21-1 | TGTGCCAGCAGCCCACCGGGAGAGGGGGAGGAGAACACTGAAGCTTTCTTT | CASSPPGEGEENTEAFF